The text below deals with one T cell receptor (beta chain). Looked up from germline, CDR1 is SEHNR and CDR2 is FQNEAQ (reference sequence). V lost 5 bases to trimming and J lost 10 bases, with 8 bases between them. CDR3 length equals 11 residues. The data were taken from a study of patients and donors after allogeneic stem cell transplantation. From the RT-PCR reads, TCRdb called clonotypes with MiXCR, one entry per CDR3 protein. The sample has fewer than 30,000 distinct CDR3 sequences, around 7.4% seen once. The chain uses TRBV7-9 and TRBJ2-2; D gene ambiguous. Input material: blood, either unsorted or a sorted T cell fraction (not recorded which). This clonotype was sampled from a human donor who was either an allogeneic HSCT recipient or a stem cell or donor lymphocyte infusion donor (not recorded which). It is not recorded whose cells these are; they may come from a transplant donor. The CDR3 DNA reads as TGTGCCAGCAGCCCCCCCTTGGAGCTGTTTTTT. Protein sequence: CASSPPLELFF.